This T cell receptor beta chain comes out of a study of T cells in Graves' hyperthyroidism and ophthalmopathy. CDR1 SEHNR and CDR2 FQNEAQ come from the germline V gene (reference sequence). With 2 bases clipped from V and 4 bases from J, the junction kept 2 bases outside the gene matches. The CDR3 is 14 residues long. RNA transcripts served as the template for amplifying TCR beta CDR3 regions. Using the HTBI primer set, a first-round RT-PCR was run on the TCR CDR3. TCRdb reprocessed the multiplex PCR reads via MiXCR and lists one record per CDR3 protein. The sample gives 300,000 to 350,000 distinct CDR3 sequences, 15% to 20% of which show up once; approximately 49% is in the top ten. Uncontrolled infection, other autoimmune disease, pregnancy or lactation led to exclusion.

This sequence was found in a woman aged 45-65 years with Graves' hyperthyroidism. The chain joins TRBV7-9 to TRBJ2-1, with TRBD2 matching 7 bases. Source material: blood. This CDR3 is CASSLISGYNEQFF. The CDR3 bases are TGTGCCAGCAGCTTAATTAGCGGGTACAATGAGCAGTTCTTC.